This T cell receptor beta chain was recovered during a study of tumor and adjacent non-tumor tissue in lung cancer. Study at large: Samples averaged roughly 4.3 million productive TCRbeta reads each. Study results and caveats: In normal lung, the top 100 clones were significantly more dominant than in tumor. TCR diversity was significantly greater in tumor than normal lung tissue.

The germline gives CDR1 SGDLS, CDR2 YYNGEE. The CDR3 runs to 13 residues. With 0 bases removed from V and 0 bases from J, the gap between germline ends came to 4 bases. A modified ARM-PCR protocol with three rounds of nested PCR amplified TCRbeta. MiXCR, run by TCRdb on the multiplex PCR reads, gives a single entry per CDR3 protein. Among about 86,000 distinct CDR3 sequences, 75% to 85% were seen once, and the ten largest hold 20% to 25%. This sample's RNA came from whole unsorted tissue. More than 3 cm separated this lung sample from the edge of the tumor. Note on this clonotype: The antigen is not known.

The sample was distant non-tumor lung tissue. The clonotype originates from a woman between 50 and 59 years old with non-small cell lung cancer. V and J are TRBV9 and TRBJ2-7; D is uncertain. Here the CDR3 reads CASSVAASYEQYF. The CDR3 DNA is TGTGCCAGCAGCGTAGCGGCCTCCTACGAGCAGTACTTC.